This T cell receptor beta chain derives from a study of cytotoxic CD8 clonotypes in ibrutinib-treated CLL. With 5 bases removed from V and 11 bases from J, the gap between germline ends came to 13 bases. The CDR3 is made up of 12 amino acids. Germline CDR1 reads LNHDA; CDR2 reads SQIVND (reference sequence). TCR beta library input comprised roughly 2 micrograms of genomic DNA from cryopreserved PBMCs. Profiled with immunoSEQ multiplex PCR; TCRdb holds only in-frame clones, not every one. The sample has approximately 130,000 clones, 84% seen once. The gene calls are TRBV19 and TRBJ1-5; TRBD1 is a possible D gene (6 bases). This specimen was PBMCs, taken after 24 months of ibrutinib treatment. The origin of this receptor is a human donor with chronic lymphocytic leukemia. The CDR3 protein is CASSPRGGTQHF. CDR3 DNA: TGTGCCAGTAGTCCCCGAGGGGGTACCCAGCATTTT.